This T cell receptor (beta chain) was recorded in a study of T-cell reconstitution after alpha-beta-depleted transplantation in children. Notes on the study in general: Reports say that about two months after transplant, the alpha-beta T cells came out of several hundred graft clones that had expanded. Some patients' high day-60 TCRbeta diversity was attributed to recipient cells surviving conditioning. A year post-transplant, T-cell counts and diversity derived mostly from newly produced T cells.

This CDR3 contains 11 residues. CDR1 is SQVTM, CDR2 ANQGSEA, per germline. Trimming removed 0 bases at V and 5 bases at J, with 4 bases between. This clonotype was counted ten times or more. Its specificity is unknown. Unique molecular identifiers were built into the TCRbeta library. TCRdb analysed the PCR reads with MiXCR anew, one entry per CDR3 protein. The sample carries some 550,000 distinct CDR3 sequences, 23% recorded once. Sequencing was performed on PBMCs, mostly from graft donor cells, taken 360 days after TCRalphabeta/CD19-depleted stem cell transplant. The clonotype originates from a boy under three years old who had a stem cell transplant for acute myeloid leukemia, so the T cells may come from the graft donor. This chain joins TRBV29-1 and TRBJ2-5; D gene unclear. The DNA for the CDR3 is TGCAGCGTTGAAGAATGGGAGACCCAGTACTTC. This translates into CSVEEWETQYF.